The next 27 T cell receptor beta chains were all read from a single sample in a study of T cell changes during pregnancy in multiple sclerosis. TCRdb's table, derived via immunoSEQ multiplex PCR, lists solely in-frame clones and lacks some. The repertoire consists of about 81,000 clones, with less than 95% occurring once and the leading ten covering over 2%. The sample in question was peripheral blood, obtained in the third trimester of pregnancy. These receptors were obtained from a female donor with multiple sclerosis, enrolled in a pregnancy study.

The J gene is TRBJ2-7, the V gene TRBV5-1; 7 bases match TRBD2. V shed 0 bases and J 5 bases; nucleotides not matched to a gene: 5. This CDR3 comprises 14 residues. Germline V gene data show CDR1 as SGHRS and CDR2 as YFSETQ. This CDR3 is CASSLGGRGDEQYF. CDR3 DNA: TGCGCCAGCAGCTTGGGGGGACGGGGGGACGAGCAGTACTTC.

The CDR3 region has the DNA TGTGCCATTGGGACGGGACAGGGGTACGAGCAGTACTTC. Encoded protein: CAIGTGQGYEQYF. The chain combines TRBV10-3 with TRBJ2-7, with 10 bases matching TRBD1. V lost 9 bases and J lost 4; bases outside the gene matches: 6. Germline V lookup: CDR1 ENHRY, CDR2 SYGVKD. The CDR3 loop spans 13 amino acids.

This chain joins TRBV18 and TRBJ2-3; 8 bases agree with TRBD1. The CDR3 is 17 residues long. In germline, CDR1 is KGHSH, CDR2 LQKENI. J was trimmed by 5 bases and V by 0 bases; bases with no gene match: 10. The DNA for the CDR3 is TGTGCCAGCTCACCACCTCGGCAGGGGGCTAAGAGAGATACGCAGTATTTT. It yields the protein CASSPPRQGAKRDTQYF.

J is TRBJ2-2 and V is TRBV2; maybe TRBD1 (5 bases). Trimming pared 8 bases from V and 1 base from J, leaving 8 bases between. Germline V lookup: CDR1 SNHLY, CDR2 FYNNEI. CDR3 length: 13 residues. CDR3 sequence reads: CASFGQNTGELFF. The CDR3 bases are TGTGCCAGCTTTGGACAGAACACCGGGGAGCTGTTTTTT.

The chain couples TRBV5-5 to TRBJ1-5; 7 nucleotides agree with TRBD1. Per the germline V gene, CDR1 is SGHKS and CDR2 is YYEKEE (reference sequence). Losses at the gene ends were 2 bases for V and 3 bases for J; bases not matched to a gene: 2. The CDR3 totals 14 residues. Here the CDR3 reads CASSFGQANQPQHF. Here the CDR3 DNA reads TGTGCCAGCAGCTTCGGACAGGCCAATCAGCCCCAGCATTTT.

The chain links TRBV5-4 to TRBJ2-3; 10 bases are shared with TRBD2. The CDR3 covers 18 residues. The V gene's germline CDR1 is SGHNT and CDR2 YYREEE (reference sequence). With V trimmed by 4 bases and J by 0 bases, 11 bases remained unmatched. CDR3 residues: CASSRIASGGASTDTQYF. CDR3 DNA: TGTGCCAGCAGCCGGATCGCTAGCGGGGGAGCTAGCACAGATACGCAGTATTTT.

The CDR3 protein is CASSPLTGIGYEQYF. The CDR3 coding sequence is TGTGCCAGCAGCCCACTGACAGGGATCGGATACGAGCAGTACTTC. The chain is built from TRBV7-9 and TRBJ2-7; TRBD1 matches at 7 bases. V was clipped by 5 bases and J by 4 bases; unmatched bases: 11. Germline CDR1 SEHNR, CDR2 FQNEAQ (reference sequence). This CDR3 has 15 amino acids.

The chain is built from TRBV30 and TRBJ2-2; weak D call: TRBD1 (6 bases). Trimming stripped 4 bases from V and 6 bases from J, with 12 bases between. The germline V gene has CDR1 GTSNPN and CDR2 SVGIG (reference sequence). This CDR3 region has 13 residues. CDR3 in DNA: TGTGCCTGGAATGTACAGGGATCCGGGGAGCTGTTTTTT. Protein: CAWNVQGSGELFF.

The V call is TRBV5-1, the J call TRBJ1-1, with a weak D call TRBD1 (6 bases). The V gene's germline CDR1 is SGHRS and CDR2 YFSETQ. CDR3 length: 13 residues. Trimming took off 7 bases at V and 0 bases at J, with 10 bases between the two ends. Here the CDR3 reads CASGGAVNTEAFF. The CDR3 region has the DNA TGCGCCAGCGGGGGGGCTGTGAACACTGAAGCTTTCTTT. Using reference TRBV5-1 and TRBJ1-1 for the parts outside the CDR3, the full variable domain is KAGVTQTPRYLIKTRGQQVTLSCSPISGHRSVSWYQQTPGQGLQFLFEYFSETQRNKGNFPGRFSGRQFSNSRSEMNVSTLELGDSALYLCASGGAVNTEAFFGQGTRLTVV.

V is TRBV11-2 and J is TRBJ2-5; D is ambiguous. This CDR3 is 14 amino acids long. Trimming stripped 1 base from V and 2 bases from J, with 8 bases between. The germline gives CDR1 SGHAT, CDR2 FQNNGV. The CDR3 coding sequence is TGTGCCAGCAGCTTAGTAGGAGCGCAAGAGACCCAGTACTTC. Its protein is CASSLVGAQETQYF. Full variable domain (missing parts from reference TRBV11-2 and TRBJ2-5): EAGVAQSPRYKIIEKRQSVAFWCNPISGHATLYWYQQILGQGPKLLIQFQNNGVVDDSQLPKDRFSAERLKGVDSTLKIQPAKLEDSAVYLCASSLVGAQETQYFGPGTRLLVL.

The J gene is TRBJ1-1, the V gene TRBV6-1, with 7 positions matching TRBD1. CDR3 length: 14 residues. J was trimmed by 3 bases and V by 5 bases; bases with no gene match: 6. Germline V gene sequence: CDR1 MNHNS, CDR2 SASEGT. The CDR3, as DNA: TGTGCCAGCAGTCTATCAGGGGGATACACTGAAGCTTTCTTT. This gives the protein CASSLSGGYTEAFF.

This clone was detected a few times. The V and J genes are TRBV9 and TRBJ1-1; D gene uncertain. The germline CDR1 and CDR2 sequences are SGDLS and YYNGEE. The CDR3 extends over 16 amino acids. The V end lost 0 bases, the J end lost 0 bases, and 12 bases lay between the germline ends. CDR3 bases: TGTGCCAGCAGCGTAGGTACAGATGTCGTGAACACTGAAGCTTTCTTT. This sequence encodes CASSVGTDVVNTEAFF.

This chain joins TRBV18 and TRBJ2-2; 13 nucleotides line up with TRBD2. This CDR3 is built from 17 residues. J lost 3 bases, V lost 3 bases, and 4 bases had no gene match. Germline assignment: CDR1 KGHSH and CDR2 LQKENI. In nucleotides, the CDR3 is TGTGCCAGCTCACCCGGACTAGCGGGGGCGGACACCGGGGAGCTGTTTTTT. Translated, it gives CASSPGLAGADTGELFF.

This clone was seen a few times. The chain couples TRBV5-1 to TRBJ1-1; 9 positions agree with TRBD1. The CDR3 consists of 13 residues. Germline CDR1 and CDR2: SGHRS and YFSETQ. After removal of 2 bases from V and 8 bases from J, the junction contained 4 bases not matched to a gene. In DNA, the CDR3 is TGCGCCAGCAGCTTAGGGACAGGGCTAGAAGCTTTCTTT. It encodes CASSLGTGLEAFF.

This rearrangement joins TRBV5-4 to TRBJ2-2; 9 positions match TRBD2. V lost 2 bases to trimming and J lost 4 bases; unmatched junction nucleotides: 3. The CDR3 is made up of 15 amino acids. Germline values: CDR1 SGHNT, CDR2 YYREEE (reference sequence). The CDR3 spells CASSFAGGFTGELFF. The CDR3 nucleotides read TGTGCCAGCAGCTTTGCGGGGGGGTTCACCGGGGAGCTGTTTTTT.

This chain joins TRBV28 and TRBJ2-7, with 7 bases that match TRBD1. The CDR3 spans 13 residues. V dropped 6 bases and J dropped 2; count of bases not matched to a gene: 4. Germline values: CDR1 MDHEN, CDR2 SYDVKM. In DNA form, the CDR3 reads TGTGCCAGCAGGGAAGGGGGCCCCTACGAGCAGTACTTC. Translating it yields CASREGGPYEQYF.

This chain uses TRBV27 with TRBJ2-7, with 7 bases fitting TRBD1. The CDR3 is made up of 14 amino acids. The junction had 6 bases not matched to a gene; V was cut back by 3 bases and J by 4 bases. CDR1 is MNHEY, CDR2 SMNVEV, per germline (reference sequence). The CDR3 sequence: CASSFGTVPYEQYF. The CDR3 DNA follows: TGTGCCAGCAGTTTCGGGACAGTGCCTTACGAGCAGTACTTC.

The chain carries TRBV29-1 and TRBJ2-7; 11 bases are a match to TRBD1. CDR1 is SQVTM, CDR2 ANQGSEA, per germline. This CDR3 region has 16 residues. With 6 bases clipped from V and 2 bases from J, the junction kept 12 bases outside the gene matches. CDR3 sequence (DNA): TGCAGCGTCACCCCGACCGGGACAGGGGGTACCTACGAGCAGTACTTC. It translates to CSVTPTGTGGTYEQYF.

This clone was detected only once. This chain connects TRBV9 to TRBJ2-5, with D perhaps matching TRBD2 (6 bases). V lost 4 bases and J lost 2, with 12 bases in between. The CDR3 consists of 14 residues. Germline V CDR1 and CDR2: SGDLS, YYNGEE. The CDR3 reads CASSFAGTQETQYF. CDR3 DNA sequence: TGTGCCAGCAGCTTTGCTGGGACTCAAGAGACCCAGTACTTC.

As regards this clone: Other DNA sequences in this sample translate to the same CDR3. The gene calls are TRBV5-6 and TRBJ1-2; D is uncertain. The CDR3 extends over 12 amino acids. V was shortened by 3 bases and J by 4 bases, with 7 bases between the two germline ends. Per the germline V gene, CDR1 is SGHDT and CDR2 is YYEEEE. DNA of the CDR3: TGTGCCAGCAGCTCAAGCGGCTATGGCTACACCTTC. Protein product: CASSSSGYGYTF.

This sequence joins TRBV10-3 and TRBJ1-6, with 7 bases lining up with TRBD1. The V gene's germline CDR1 is ENHRY and CDR2 SYGVKD. After removal of 4 bases from V and 10 bases from J, the junction contained 10 bases not matched to a gene. This CDR3 region has 15 residues. The CDR3 region is CAISGGGQGVSPLHF. CDR3 DNA: TGTGCCATCAGTGGTGGAGGTCAGGGGGTATCACCCCTCCACTTT.

The rearrangement links TRBV5-6 to TRBJ2-7; maybe TRBD1 (6 bases). In germline, CDR1 is SGHDT, CDR2 YYEEEE. The CDR3 length is 13 residues. Trimming left V 4 bases short and J 7 bases short, with 15 bases between. The CDR3 DNA sequence: TGTGCCAGCAGCCCCACGACAGGTCGGGAGCAGTACTTC. Translated: CASSPTTGREQYF.

V and J are TRBV5-1 and TRBJ2-2; 9 positions agree with TRBD2. CDR3 length: 14 amino acids. V shed 6 bases and J 6 bases; nucleotides not matched to a gene: 6. Germline V CDR1 and CDR2: SGHRS, YFSETQ. CDR3 in amino acids: CASNGLASPGELFF. CDR3 sequence (DNA): TGCGCCAGCAACGGACTAGCGTCCCCCGGGGAGCTGTTTTTT.

The chain joins TRBV5-6 to TRBJ2-1, with D unclear. The length of the CDR3 is 12 residues. V was cut by 1 base and J by 9 bases, with 8 bases left in between. The germline V gene encodes CDR1 SGHDT and CDR2 YYEEEE. DNA of the CDR3: TGTGCCAGCAGCTTGAGTGGAGTTGAGCAGTTCTTC. Translated, it gives CASSLSGVEQFF.

The gene calls are TRBV19 and TRBJ1-5; TRBD1 aligns across 7 bases. CDR1 and CDR2 from the germline V gene are LNHDA and SQIVND (reference sequence). The trim removed 11 bases at V and 7 bases at J, leaving 14 bases unmatched. The CDR3 covers 14 residues. The CDR3, as DNA: TGTGCCGCGAAACACAGGGGCCTAGGGCAGCCCCAGCATTTT. Protein product: CAAKHRGLGQPQHF.

The rearrangement links TRBV19 to TRBJ1-2; possible D gene TRBD1, 5 bases. CDR1 LNHDA and CDR2 SQIVND come from the germline V gene (reference sequence). The CDR3 length is 15 residues. Deletions cut 8 bases from V and 3 bases from J, with 19 bases between. DNA for the CDR3: TGTGCCAGTTGGACGGTGGGGGACTTGGACTATGGCTACACCTTC. This encodes CASWTVGDLDYGYTF.

Concerning this clone: The sample holds other DNA sequences that translate to the same CDR3. This chain links TRBV30 with TRBJ2-7, with 7 bases identical to TRBD2. The CDR3 has 12 amino acids. V trimming: 3 bases; J trimming: 3 bases; junction bases outside the gene matches: 2. Per germline, CDR1 GTSNPN and CDR2 SVGIG (reference sequence). The CDR3 here is CAWSGTNYEQYF. CDR3 bases: TGTGCCTGGAGCGGGACTAACTACGAGCAGTACTTC.